These T cell receptor beta chains were read from a single sample in a study of cytomegalovirus exposure and HLA in healthy donors. TCRdb's table, derived via immunoSEQ multiplex PCR, lists solely in-frame clones and lacks some. The sample comprises roughly 100,000 clones, 50% to 80% of which are singletons, and 3.2% rests with the top ten. Sequencing used PBMCs. The receptor set was obtained from a man between 60 and 75 years old in good health and CMV-seronegative. Both conserved end residues are part of each CDR3. D genes are given only for firm matches. Some rows mark clone size as missing; the rest say once, few, many or name a class of expanded clone.

J: TRBJ1-6; V: TRBV4-2; size: once; D: -; DNA: TGTGCCAGCAGCCAAGGCTGGGAGGGAGGTAATTCACCCCTCCACTTT; CDR3: CASSQGWEGGNSPLHF
J: TRBJ2-7; V: TRBV25-1; size: -; D: TRBD1; DNA: TGTGCCAGCAGCCTGCGTGGCCGACAGGGGGTTTACGAGCAGTACTTC; CDR3: CASSLRGRQGVYEQYF
J: TRBJ1-6; V: TRBV11-3; size: -; D: TRBD1; DNA: TGTGCCAGCAGCTTAGCTGACAGGGGGCTCGACAATAATTCACCCCTCCACTTT; CDR3: CASSLADRGLDNNSPLHF
J: TRBJ2-7; V: TRBV15; size: -; D: TRBD2; DNA: TGTGCCACCAGCAGAGAGGTGGGAGGGCCTCACGAGCAGTACTTC; CDR3: CATSREVGGPHEQYF
J: TRBJ2-5; V: TRBV2; size: -; D: TRBD2; DNA: TGTGCCAGCAGCGAAGCGGCTAGCGGGAGACCCCAAGAGACCCAGTACTTC; CDR3: CASSEAASGRPQETQYF
J: TRBJ2-1; V: TRBV27; size: -; D: TRBD2; DNA: TGTGCCAGTCATTTAGCGGGTGAAAGCTCCTACAATGAGCAGTTCTTC; CDR3: CASHLAGESSYNEQFF
J: TRBJ2-5; V: TRBV2; size: -; D: -; DNA: TGTGCCAGCAGTGGTCCAGGGAAAGAGACCCAGTACTTC; CDR3: CASSGPGKETQYF
J: TRBJ2-5; V: TRBV7-3; size: -; D: TRBD2; DNA: TGTGCCAGCAGCGCGGGGGATCGGCAGACCCAGTACTTC; CDR3: CASSAGDRQTQYF
J: TRBJ1-1; V: TRBV5-1; size: -; D: -; DNA: TGCGCCAGCAGCTTGGGGTACGGACGACAGGAGAACACTGAAGCTTTCTTT; CDR3: CASSLGYGRQENTEAFF
J: TRBJ2-3; V: TRBV28; size: -; D: -; DNA: TGTGCCAGCCGACTCTTAAGTAGGACAGATACGCAGTATTTT; CDR3: CASRLLSRTDTQYF
J: TRBJ2-7; V: TRBV6-6; size: -; D: -; DNA: TGTGCCAGCACCTATAGCCGGAACGAGCAGTACTTC; CDR3: CASTYSRNEQYF
J: TRBJ2-7; V: TRBV5-4; size: -; D: TRBD1; DNA: TGTGCCAGCAGCAAGCCCGGGACAGCCATAGAGCAGTACTTC; CDR3: CASSKPGTAIEQYF
J: TRBJ2-7; V: TRBV5-1; size: medium-sized; D: -; DNA: TGCGCCAGCAGCTTGGTCACTGACAGCGACGAGCAGTACTTC; CDR3: CASSLVTDSDEQYF
J: TRBJ2-3; V: TRBV19; size: -; D: TRBD1; DNA: TGTGCCAGTAGTATAAAGACAGGGATTCGCACAGATACGCAGTATTTT; CDR3: CASSIKTGIRTDTQYF
J: TRBJ2-7; V: TRBV27; size: -; D: TRBD1; DNA: TGTGCCAGCAAGCTAAGGACAGGGCACTACGAGCAGTACTTC; CDR3: CASKLRTGHYEQYF
J: TRBJ1-1; V: TRBV5-1; size: once; D: TRBD1; DNA: TGCGCCAGCAGCTTGCAGGGGGCGTTGGGCACTGAAGCTTTCTTT; CDR3: CASSLQGALGTEAFF
J: TRBJ2-7; V: TRBV5-4; size: few; D: -; DNA: TGTGCCAGCAGGCGTTGGACAGCCTCCTACGAGCAGTACTTC; CDR3: CASRRWTASYEQYF
J: TRBJ2-1; V: TRBV27; size: -; D: TRBD2; DNA: TGTGCCAGCAGTTTACGAACCTCCGGGACTAGCCATTACAATGAGCAGTTCTTC; CDR3: CASSLRTSGTSHYNEQFF
J: TRBJ1-1; V: TRBV21-1; size: few; D: -; DNA: TGTGCCAGCAGCAACCCGGGGTACACTGAAGCTTTCTTT; CDR3: CASSNPGYTEAFF
J: TRBJ1-1; V: TRBV6-5; size: -; D: -; DNA: TGTGCCAGCAACCACAGGGCCATGAACACTGAAGCTTTCTTT; CDR3: CASNHRAMNTEAFF
J: TRBJ2-7; V: TRBV4-2; size: -; D: -; DNA: TGTGCCAGCAGCCAAGACGTGTCACAGACCTACGAGCAGTACTTC; CDR3: CASSQDVSQTYEQYF
J: TRBJ2-2; V: TRBV10-1; size: -; D: -; DNA: TGCGCCAGCAGACCTGGAGATAGAAACACCGGGGAGCTGTTTTTT; CDR3: CASRPGDRNTGELFF
J: TRBJ2-3; V: TRBV11-2; size: -; D: TRBD1; DNA: TGTGCCAGCAGCTTAGGACAGGGTGGTTTCACAGATACGCAGTATTTT; CDR3: CASSLGQGGFTDTQYF
J: TRBJ2-3; V: TRBV6-1; size: few; D: TRBD2; DNA: TGTGCCAGCAGTGACGCGACTAGCGGGGTAGATACGCAGTATTTT; CDR3: CASSDATSGVDTQYF
J: TRBJ2-1; V: TRBV5-4; size: -; D: -; DNA: TGTGCCAGCAGCTTGGCCGAGGGGGGGCACAATGAGCAGTTCTTC; CDR3: CASSLAEGGHNEQFF
J: TRBJ2-1; V: TRBV19; size: -; D: TRBD1; DNA: TGTGCCAGTAGTCCGCAGGGGGCCTCCTACAATGAGCAGTTCTTC; CDR3: CASSPQGASYNEQFF
J: TRBJ2-7; V: TRBV30; size: -; D: TRBD1; DNA: TGTGCCTGGACGACAGGGAGCTACGAGCAGTACTTC; CDR3: CAWTTGSYEQYF
J: TRBJ1-1; V: TRBV28; size: -; D: -; DNA: TGTGCCAGCCTCTCCCCGACAGGGAACACTGAAGCTTTCTTT; CDR3: CASLSPTGNTEAFF
J: TRBJ1-1; V: TRBV4-1; size: -; D: -; DNA: TGCGCCAGCAGCCAAGGGGGGCACCTAGGGACTGAAGCTTTCTTT; CDR3: CASSQGGHLGTEAFF
J: TRBJ1-5; V: TRBV5-6; size: -; D: TRBD1; DNA: TGTGCCAGCAGCTTGGGGGGACAGGATAGCAATCAGCCCCAGCATTTT; CDR3: CASSLGGQDSNQPQHF
J: TRBJ1-5; V: TRBV27; size: -; D: -; DNA: TGTGCCAGCGGAGGGGGGCGGGGGAGCAATCAGCCCCAGCATTTT; CDR3: CASGGGRGSNQPQHF
J: TRBJ1-3; V: TRBV11-2; size: -; D: -; DNA: TGTGCCAGCAGCTTAGCTTTGGGAGGGGCTGGAAACACCATATATTTT; CDR3: CASSLALGGAGNTIYF
J: TRBJ2-7; V: TRBV11-2; size: -; D: TRBD2; DNA: TGTGCCAGCATCACGGGAGGCATATACGAGCAGTACTTC; CDR3: CASITGGIYEQYF
J: TRBJ1-2; V: TRBV28; size: -; D: -; DNA: TGTGCCAGCAGTTTTTGGTCCGGCTATGGCTACACCTTC; CDR3: CASSFWSGYGYTF
J: TRBJ2-7; V: TRBV28; size: few; D: -; DNA: TGTGCCAGCAGTCTCCCTTCGGTATCGGAGCAGTACTTC; CDR3: CASSLPSVSEQYF
J: TRBJ1-1; V: TRBV27; size: -; D: -; DNA: TGTGCCAGCAGAGTCAAGGGGTACACTGAAGCTTTCTTT; CDR3: CASRVKGYTEAFF
J: TRBJ1-1; V: TRBV19; size: -; D: -; DNA: TGTGCCAGCGAATCTAGGGGCGATACTGAAGCTTTCTTT; CDR3: CASESRGDTEAFF
J: TRBJ1-2; V: TRBV5-5; size: medium-sized; D: -; DNA: TGTGCCAGCAGCTTGGAGGGGCAGGGTGATGGCTACACCTTC; CDR3: CASSLEGQGDGYTF
J: TRBJ1-1; V: TRBV19; size: -; D: TRBD1; DNA: TGTGCCAGTAGTATAGCTACAGGGGACAGTGAAGCTTTCTTT; CDR3: CASSIATGDSEAFF
J: TRBJ2-3; V: TRBV9; size: once; D: TRBD2; DNA: TGTGCCAGCAGCGGGACTAGCGGCACAGATACGCAGTATTTT; CDR3: CASSGTSGTDTQYF